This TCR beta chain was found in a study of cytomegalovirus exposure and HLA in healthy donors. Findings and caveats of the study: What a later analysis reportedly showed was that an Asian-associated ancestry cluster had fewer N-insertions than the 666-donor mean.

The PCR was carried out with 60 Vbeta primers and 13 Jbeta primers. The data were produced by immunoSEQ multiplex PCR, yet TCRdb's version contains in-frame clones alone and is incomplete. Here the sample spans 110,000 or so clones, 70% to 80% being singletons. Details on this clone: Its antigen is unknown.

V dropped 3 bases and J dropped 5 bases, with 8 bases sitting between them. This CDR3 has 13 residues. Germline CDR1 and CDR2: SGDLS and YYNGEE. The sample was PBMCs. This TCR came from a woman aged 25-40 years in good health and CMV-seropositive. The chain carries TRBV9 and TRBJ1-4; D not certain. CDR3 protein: CASSEAGNEKLFF. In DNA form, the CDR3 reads TGTGCCAGCAGCGAGGCGGGAAATGAAAAACTGTTTTTT.